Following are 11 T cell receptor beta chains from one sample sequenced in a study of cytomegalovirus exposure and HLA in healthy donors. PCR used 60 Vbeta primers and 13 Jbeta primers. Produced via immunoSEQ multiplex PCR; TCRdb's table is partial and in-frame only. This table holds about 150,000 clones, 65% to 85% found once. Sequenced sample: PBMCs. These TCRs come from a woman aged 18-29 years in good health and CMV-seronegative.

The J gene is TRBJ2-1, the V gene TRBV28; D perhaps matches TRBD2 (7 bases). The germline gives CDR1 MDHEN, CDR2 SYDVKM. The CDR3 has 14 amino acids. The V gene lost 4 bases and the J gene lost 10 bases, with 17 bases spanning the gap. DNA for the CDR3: TGTGCCAGCAGTTCTCGCGGGGGCTCTTGGGAGCAGTTCTTC. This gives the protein CASSSRGGSWEQFF. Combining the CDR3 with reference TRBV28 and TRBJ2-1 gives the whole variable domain DVKVTQSSRYLVKRTGEKVFLECVQDMDHENMFWYRQDPGLGLRLIYFSYDVKMKEKGDIPEGYSVSREKKERFSLILESASTNQTSMYLCASSSRGGSWEQFFGPGTRLTVL.

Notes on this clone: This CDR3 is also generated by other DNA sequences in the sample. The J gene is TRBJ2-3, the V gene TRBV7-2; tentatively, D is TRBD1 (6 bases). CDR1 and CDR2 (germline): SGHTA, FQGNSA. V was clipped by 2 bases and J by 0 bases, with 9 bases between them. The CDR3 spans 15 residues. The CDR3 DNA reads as TGTGCCAGCAGCTTATCCAGGGGTAGCACAGATACGCAGTATTTT. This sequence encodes CASSLSRGSTDTQYF.

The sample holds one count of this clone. CDR3 in amino acids: CASSFSTDTQYF. CDR3 nucleotides: TGTGCCAGCAGCTTTTCAACAGATACGCAGTATTTT. This chain links TRBV5-6 with TRBJ2-3; D is unclear. V was cut by 2 bases and J by 3 bases, with 4 bases left in between. Per the germline V gene, CDR1 is SGHDT and CDR2 is YYEEEE. This CDR3 has 12 amino acids. Based on the CDR3 plus reference TRBV5-6 and TRBJ2-3, the full variable domain is DAGVTQSPTHLIKTRGQQVTLRCSPKSGHDTVSWYQQALGQGPQFIFQYYEEEERQRGNFPDRFSGHQFPNYSSELNVNALLLGDSALYLCASSFSTDTQYFGPGTRLTVL.

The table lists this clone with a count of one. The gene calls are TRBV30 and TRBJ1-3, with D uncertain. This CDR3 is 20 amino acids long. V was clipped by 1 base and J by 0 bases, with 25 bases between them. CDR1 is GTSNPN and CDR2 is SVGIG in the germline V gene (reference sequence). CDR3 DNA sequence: TGTGCCTGGAGTGGATCCCCGGATTGGACGGGAGTTAACTCTGGAAACACCATATATTTT. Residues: CAWSGSPDWTGVNSGNTIYF.

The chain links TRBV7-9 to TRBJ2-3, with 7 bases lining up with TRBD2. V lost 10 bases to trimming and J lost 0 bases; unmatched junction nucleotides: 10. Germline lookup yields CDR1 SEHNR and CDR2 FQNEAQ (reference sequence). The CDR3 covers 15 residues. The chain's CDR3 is CATLSGASSTDTQYF. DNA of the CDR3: TGTGCCACCTTGAGCGGGGCCTCTAGCACAGATACGCAGTATTTT.

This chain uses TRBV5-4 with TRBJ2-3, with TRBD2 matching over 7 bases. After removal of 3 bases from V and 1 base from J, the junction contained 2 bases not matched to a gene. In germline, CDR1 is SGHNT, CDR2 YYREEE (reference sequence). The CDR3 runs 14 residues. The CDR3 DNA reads TGTGCCAGCAGCTCCAGCGGGGGCACAGATACGCAGTATTTT. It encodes CASSSSGGTDTQYF.

For the CDR3, the DNA is TGTGCCAGCAGCGTCCTAGCGGGGGGCACAGATACGCAGTATTTT. Its translation is CASSVLAGGTDTQYF. This chain links TRBV9 with TRBJ2-3; 10 bases map to TRBD2. The CDR3 sequence is 15 residues long. Germline V gene sequence: CDR1 SGDLS, CDR2 YYNGEE. The V segment lost 2 bases and the J segment 1 base; nucleotides outside the gene matches: 1.

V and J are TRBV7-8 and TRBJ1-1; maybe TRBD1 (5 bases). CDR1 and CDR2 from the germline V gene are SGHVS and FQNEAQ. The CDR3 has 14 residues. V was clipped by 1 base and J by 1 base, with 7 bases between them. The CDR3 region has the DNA TGTGCCAGCAGCTTAGGGGGCTCGAACACTGAAGCTTTCTTT. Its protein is CASSLGGSNTEAFF. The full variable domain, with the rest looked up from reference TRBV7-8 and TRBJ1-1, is GAGVSQSPRYKVAKRGQDVALRCDPISGHVSLFWYQQALGQGPEFLTYFQNEAQLDKSGLPSDRFFAERPEGSVSTLKIQRTQQEDSAVYLCASSLGGSNTEAFFGQGTRLTVV.

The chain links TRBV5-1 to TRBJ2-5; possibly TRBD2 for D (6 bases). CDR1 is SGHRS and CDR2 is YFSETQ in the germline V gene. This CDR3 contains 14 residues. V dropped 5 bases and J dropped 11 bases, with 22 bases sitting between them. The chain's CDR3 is CASSYDLGTSEQYF. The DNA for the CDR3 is TGCGCCAGCAGTTATGATCTCGGGACTTCTGAGCAGTACTTC.

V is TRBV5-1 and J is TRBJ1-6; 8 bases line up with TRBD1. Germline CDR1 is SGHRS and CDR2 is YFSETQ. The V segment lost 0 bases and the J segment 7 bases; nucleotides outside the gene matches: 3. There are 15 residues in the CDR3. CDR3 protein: CASSLAGTGNSPLHF. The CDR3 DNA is TGCGCCAGCAGCTTGGCTGGGACAGGCAATTCACCCCTCCACTTT.

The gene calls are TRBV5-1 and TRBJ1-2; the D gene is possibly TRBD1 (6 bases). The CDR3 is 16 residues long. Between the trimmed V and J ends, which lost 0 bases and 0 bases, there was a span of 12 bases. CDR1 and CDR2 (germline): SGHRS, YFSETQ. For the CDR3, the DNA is TGCGCCAGCAGCTTGGTTGGGGACATAGCTAACTATGGCTACACCTTC. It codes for CASSLVGDIANYGYTF.